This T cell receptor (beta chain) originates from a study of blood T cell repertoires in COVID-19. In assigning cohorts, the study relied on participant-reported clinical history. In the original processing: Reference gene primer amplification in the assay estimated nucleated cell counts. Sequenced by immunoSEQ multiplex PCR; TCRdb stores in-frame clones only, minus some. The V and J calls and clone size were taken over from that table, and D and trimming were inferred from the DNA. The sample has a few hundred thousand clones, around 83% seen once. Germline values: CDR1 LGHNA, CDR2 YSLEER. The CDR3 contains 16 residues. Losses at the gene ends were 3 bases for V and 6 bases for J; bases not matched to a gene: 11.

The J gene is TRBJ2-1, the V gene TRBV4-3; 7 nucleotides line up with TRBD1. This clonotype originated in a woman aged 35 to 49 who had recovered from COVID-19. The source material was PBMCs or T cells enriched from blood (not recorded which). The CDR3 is CASSHYPGTVLNEQFF. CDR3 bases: TGCGCCAGCAGCCATTATCCCGGGACAGTACTCAATGAGCAGTTCTTC.